This T cell receptor beta chain was observed in a study of response to subunit inactivated influenza vaccine. Study conclusions and caveats: Few additional T cells are recruited per seasonal influenza vaccination, authors suggested.

TCRdb processed the RT-PCR reads anew with MiXCR; each CDR3 protein has one entry. The sample contains some 800,000 distinct CDR3 sequences, 21% of which appear only once. Trimming left V 1 base short and J 2 bases short, with 12 bases between. Germline V gene data show CDR1 as MRHNA and CDR2 as SNTAGT. The CDR3 totals 16 residues. On this clonotype itself: Its antigen is not identified.

This specimen consisted of PBMCs from blood, obtained around 5 days after vaccination. The sequence was obtained from a man aged 50 or older who received an inactivated influenza vaccine. The chain recombines TRBV6-4 with TRBJ2-1, with D tentatively TRBD1 (5 bases). CDR3 sequence reads: CASSDWGMGPYNEQFF. The CDR3 DNA sequence: TGTGCCAGCAGTGACTGGGGTATGGGGCCCTACAATGAGCAGTTCTTC.